These T cell receptor beta chains were read from a single sample in a study of T-cell reconstitution after alpha-beta-depleted transplantation in children. TCRdb itself ran the PCR reads through MiXCR, one entry per CDR3 protein. This sample has 450,000 to 550,000 distinct CDR3 sequences, with over 10% found just once. The material was PBMCs, mostly from graft donor cells, obtained 180 days after TCRalphabeta/CD19-depleted stem cell transplant. Every receptor here comes from a female patient aged 2 to 10 who had a stem cell transplant for aplastic anemia, so the T cells may come from the graft donor. CDR3s leave out the opening cysteine and the closing phenylalanine or tryptophan.

j_gene: TRBJ2-1; v_gene: TRBV15; CDR3aa: ATSRDGAGNYNEQF
j_gene: TRBJ1-1; v_gene: TRBV5-5; CDR3aa: ASSLGTMNTEAF
j_gene: TRBJ2-1; v_gene: TRBV9; CDR3aa: ASNPAASGYNEQF
j_gene: TRBJ1-2; v_gene: TRBV4-1; CDR3aa: ASSQDGSYGYT
j_gene: TRBJ2-2; v_gene: TRBV20-1; CDR3aa: SAKGLFTGELF
j_gene: TRBJ2-5; v_gene: TRBV14; CDR3aa: ASSLGQGAIETQY
j_gene: TRBJ2-4; v_gene: TRBV10-3; CDR3aa: AISTRAPGDKNIQY
j_gene: TRBJ2-5; v_gene: TRBV11-2; CDR3aa: ASSGRVRQETQY
j_gene: TRBJ1-6; v_gene: TRBV5-1; CDR3aa: ASSLDSSYNSPLH
j_gene: TRBJ2-3; v_gene: TRBV9; CDR3aa: ASSVVASANTDTQY
j_gene: TRBJ2-5; v_gene: TRBV20-1; CDR3aa: SARVTGVFETQY
j_gene: TRBJ2-6; v_gene: TRBV30; CDR3aa: AWSGLSGANVLT
j_gene: TRBJ2-1; v_gene: TRBV21-1; CDR3aa: ASSKESRNEQF
j_gene: TRBJ2-5; v_gene: TRBV21-1; CDR3aa: ASSSSNRVCYETQY
j_gene: TRBJ1-6; v_gene: TRBV6-5; CDR3aa: ASSYQPQGALPLH
j_gene: TRBJ2-1; v_gene: TRBV15; CDR3aa: ATSRELGTSGVGWNNEQF
j_gene: TRBJ2-7; v_gene: TRBV10-3; CDR3aa: AITIQGAFNEQY
j_gene: TRBJ2-1; v_gene: TRBV20-1; CDR3aa: SARKHQGAGRNEQF
j_gene: TRBJ1-5; v_gene: TRBV28; CDR3aa: ASRTPGSNQPQH
j_gene: TRBJ2-2; v_gene: TRBV29-1; CDR3aa: SVEGTATGELF
j_gene: TRBJ1-1; v_gene: TRBV12-5; CDR3aa: ASGLVLGGTGPNTEAF
j_gene: TRBJ2-1; v_gene: TRBV20-1; CDR3aa: SARVGGSYNEQF
j_gene: TRBJ2-7; v_gene: TRBV28; CDR3aa: ASRVRAYEQY
j_gene: TRBJ2-3; v_gene: TRBV12-3/TRBV12-4; CDR3aa: ASSLRGRADTQY
j_gene: TRBJ2-1; v_gene: TRBV27; CDR3aa: ASRRRGGPLIFDEQF
j_gene: TRBJ1-2; v_gene: TRBV27; CDR3aa: ASQRAGGLYYGYT
j_gene: TRBJ1-1; v_gene: TRBV6-2/TRBV6-3; CDR3aa: ASSTNAADRESNTEAF
j_gene: TRBJ2-2; v_gene: TRBV6-4; CDR3aa: ASVPAGVHTGELF
j_gene: TRBJ2-7; v_gene: TRBV12-3/TRBV12-4; CDR3aa: ASSPGTPIYEQY
j_gene: TRBJ2-1; v_gene: TRBV24-1; CDR3aa: ATSDRDIRNEQF
j_gene: TRBJ2-7; v_gene: TRBV6-2/TRBV6-3; CDR3aa: ASSYDPGLRLTTKWEQY
j_gene: TRBJ2-1; v_gene: TRBV7-2; CDR3aa: ASSLVGTSGRDEQF
j_gene: TRBJ1-6; v_gene: TRBV28; CDR3aa: ASSFLRGPRDSYNSPLH
j_gene: TRBJ2-3; v_gene: TRBV7-2; CDR3aa: ASGQGLTDTQY
j_gene: TRBJ2-3; v_gene: TRBV20-1; CDR3aa: SAGQAPFADTQY
j_gene: TRBJ2-1; v_gene: TRBV29-1; CDR3aa: SVERSTSYNEQF
j_gene: TRBJ2-3; v_gene: TRBV5-6; CDR3aa: ASSLGAASTDTQY
j_gene: TRBJ2-1; v_gene: TRBV24-1; CDR3aa: ATRGTGQGLSEQF
j_gene: TRBJ2-1; v_gene: TRBV18; CDR3aa: ASSPSGTVGEQF
j_gene: TRBJ2-3; v_gene: TRBV5-1; CDR3aa: ASSLEDSTDTQY